A single sample gave rise to the 12 T cell receptor beta chains below, sequenced in a study of tumor-infiltrating lymphocytes in primary liver carcinoma. Both blood RNA, taken from unsorted whole blood, and germline DNA were extracted. Reverse transcription of roughly 470 ng total RNA with a constant-region primer produced TCR beta cDNA. Modified slightly, ARM-PCR produced TCR beta libraries over three nested multiplex PCR rounds. TRBV1-TRBV30 forward primers and a C-beta reverse primer were used in the first two PCR rounds, which each ran for around 11 cycles. In TCRdb, the multiplex PCR reads were re-called with MiXCR into one record per CDR3 protein. The table lists almost 200,000 distinct CDR3 sequences, 65% of them singletons. The material sequenced was peripheral blood. Receptor source: a woman aged 60-75 years with primary liver carcinoma and hepatitis B virus infection.

The gene calls are TRBV11-2 and TRBJ2-7; unclear D gene. With 5 bases removed from V and 6 bases from J, the gap between germline ends came to 11 bases. The CDR3 is made up of 12 amino acids. Germline values: CDR1 SGHAT, CDR2 FQNNGV. The CDR3: CASSPSPGEQYF. The CDR3 DNA reads as TGTGCCAGCAGCCCCTCACCTGGCGAGCAGTACTTC.

The V and J genes are TRBV28 and TRBJ2-1; 7 bases fit TRBD1. The junction had 4 bases not matched to a gene; V was cut back by 4 bases and J by 4 bases. Germline CDR1 reads MDHEN; CDR2 reads SYDVKM. The CDR3 runs 14 residues. For the CDR3, the DNA is TGTGCCAGCAGTTCCGGGACAGTATACAATGAGCAGTTCTTC. Residues: CASSSGTVYNEQFF.

This clonotype turned up a few times. The J gene is TRBJ1-1, the V gene TRBV28; D is ambiguous. V was pared by 8 bases and J by 1 base, with 8 bases between. This CDR3 is built from 12 residues. Germline V gene data show CDR1 as MDHEN and CDR2 as SYDVKM. CDR3 amino acids: CASRERNTEAFF. CDR3 DNA sequence: TGTGCCAGCCGTGAACGGAACACTGAAGCTTTCTTT.

About this clonotype: A read error may be the cause here, since a much bigger clone is one base away. The chain couples TRBV5-4 to TRBJ2-3; D ambiguous. The CDR3 length is 13 residues. Germline CDR1 is SGHNT and CDR2 is YYREEE (reference sequence). CDR3 nucleotides: TGTGCCAGCAGCTTTTTAGTAACAGATATGCAGTATTTT. The encoded protein is CASSFLVTDMQYF.

This rearrangement joins TRBV7-3 to TRBJ2-1; 8 bases line up with TRBD2. The junction had 8 bases not matched to a gene; V was cut back by 1 base and J by 6 bases. Germline V gene sequence: CDR1 SGHTA, CDR2 FQGTGA. The CDR3 covers 16 residues. The CDR3 coding sequence is TGTGCCAGCAGCTTAAGCCCGGGGGGGGAAGGCAATGAGCAGTTCTTC. It is translated as CASSLSPGGEGNEQFF.

About this clonotype: A read error may be the cause here, since a much bigger clone is one base away. This chain joins TRBV4-2 and TRBJ2-1; 9 bases match TRBD2. The CDR3 length is 19 residues. Per germline, CDR1 LGHNA and CDR2 YNFKEQ. With V trimmed by 3 bases and J by 10 bases, 22 bases remained unmatched. The CDR3 region is CASSHFLAGGPRDVEEQFF. The CDR3 DNA follows: TGTGCCAGCAGCCATTTTTTGGCGGGAGGGCCCCGAGATGTGGAAGAGCAGTTCTTC.

Remarks on this clonotype: Mismatch with germline at one junction end may stem from a read error. This chain joins TRBV6-5 and TRBJ1-1, with TRBD1 matching over 8 bases. CDR1 and CDR2 (germline): MNHEY, SVGAGI. This CDR3 is built from 14 residues. The CDR3 DNA reads as TGTGCCAGCAGATCACAGGGGGTGAACACTGAAGATTTCTTT. Amino acid sequence: CASRSQGVNTEDFF.

Worth noting for this clonotype: A much larger clone lies one base from this, so it may be a read error. J is TRBJ2-1 and V is TRBV6-6, with 10 nucleotides matching TRBD2. This CDR3 is built from 18 residues. Germline CDR1 and CDR2: MNHNY and SVGAGI (reference sequence). This CDR3 reads CTSSYSVKREGRYNEQFF. The DNA of the CDR3 is TGTACCAGCAGTTACTCCGTTAAGCGGGAGGGCCGCTACAATGAGCAGTTCTTC.

V gene TRBV5-5 combines with J gene TRBJ2-7, with D maybe TRBD2 (5 bases). The germline V gene has CDR1 SGHKS and CDR2 YYEKEE (reference sequence). Trimming shortened V by 2 bases and J by 3 bases, and 9 bases separated the two germline ends. CDR3 length equals 13 residues. The CDR3 reads CASSFGSGYEQYF. CDR3 sequence (DNA): TGTGCCAGCAGCTTTGGGAGTGGCTACGAGCAGTACTTC.

Worth noting for this clonotype: This may be a read error, as it is one base from a much larger clone. The rearrangement joins TRBV28 to TRBJ2-3; no clear D. Germline lookup yields CDR1 MDHEN and CDR2 SYDVKM. The CDR3 covers 13 residues. CDR3 residues: CASSLLTPDMQYF. CDR3 DNA: TGTGCCAGCAGTTTATTGACCCCGGATATGCAGTATTTT.

On this clonotype itself: Since no conserved phenylalanine or tryptophan closes the CDR3, a read error is the likely cause. V usage is TRBV11-2 and J usage is TRBJ2-7; D is uncertain. CDR1 is SGHAT, CDR2 FQNNGV, per germline. This CDR3 is 12 amino acids long. CDR3 sequence (DNA): TGTACCAGCAGCCACAGTAGACACGAGCAGTACATC. Translating it yields CTSSHSRHEQYI.

For this clonotype: An end of the junction differs from the germline gene, which may be a read error. The gene calls are TRBV6-6 and TRBJ1-4; the D gene is possibly TRBD1 (6 bases). This CDR3 contains 15 residues. CDR1 and CDR2 from the germline V gene are MNHNY and SVGAGI (reference sequence). Written as DNA, the CDR3 is TGTGCCAACAGTCTACAGACAGGCATTAATGAAAAACTGGTTTTT. Its translation is CANSLQTGINEKLVF.